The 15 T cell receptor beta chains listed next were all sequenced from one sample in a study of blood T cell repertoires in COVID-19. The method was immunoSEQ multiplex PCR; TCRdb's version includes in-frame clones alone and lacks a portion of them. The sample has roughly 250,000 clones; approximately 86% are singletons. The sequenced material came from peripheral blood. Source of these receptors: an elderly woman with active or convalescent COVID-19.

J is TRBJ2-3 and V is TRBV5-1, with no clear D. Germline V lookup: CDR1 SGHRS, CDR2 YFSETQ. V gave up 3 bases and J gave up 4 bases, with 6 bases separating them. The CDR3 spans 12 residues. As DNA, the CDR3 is TGCGCCAGCAGCTATAGTTCAGATACGCAGTATTTT. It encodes CASSYSSDTQYF.

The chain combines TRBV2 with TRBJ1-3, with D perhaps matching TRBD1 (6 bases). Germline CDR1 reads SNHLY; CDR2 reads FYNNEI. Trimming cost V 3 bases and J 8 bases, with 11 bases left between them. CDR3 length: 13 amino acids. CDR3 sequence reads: CASSDRGIHTIYF. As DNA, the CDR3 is TGTGCCAGCAGTGACAGGGGCATACACACCATATATTTT.

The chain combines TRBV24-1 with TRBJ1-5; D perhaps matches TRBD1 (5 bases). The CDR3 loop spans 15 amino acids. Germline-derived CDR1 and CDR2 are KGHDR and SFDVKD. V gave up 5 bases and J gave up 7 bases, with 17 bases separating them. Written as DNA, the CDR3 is TGTGCCACCAGTGGTTCCAGGGCGGTAGGACAGCCCCAGCATTTT. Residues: CATSGSRAVGQPQHF.

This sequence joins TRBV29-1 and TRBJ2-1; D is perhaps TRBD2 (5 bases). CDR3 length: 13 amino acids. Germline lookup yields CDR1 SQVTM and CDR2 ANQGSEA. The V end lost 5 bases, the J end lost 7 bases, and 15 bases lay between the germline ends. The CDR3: CSVCRTQGNEQFF. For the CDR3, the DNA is TGCAGCGTTTGTCGGACTCAAGGGAATGAGCAGTTCTTC.

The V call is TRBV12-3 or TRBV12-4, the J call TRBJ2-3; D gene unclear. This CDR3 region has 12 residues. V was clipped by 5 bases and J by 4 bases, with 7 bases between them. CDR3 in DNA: TGTGCCAGCAGTCAGGCGCCAGATACGCAGTATTTT. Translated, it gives CASSQAPDTQYF.

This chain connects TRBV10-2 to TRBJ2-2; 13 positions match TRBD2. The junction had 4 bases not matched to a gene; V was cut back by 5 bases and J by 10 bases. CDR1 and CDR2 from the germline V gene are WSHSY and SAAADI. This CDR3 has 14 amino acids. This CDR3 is CASSTGLAGTELFF. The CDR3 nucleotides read TGCGCCAGCAGTACGGGACTAGCGGGGACGGAGCTGTTTTTT.

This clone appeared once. Written as DNA, the CDR3 is TGTGCCAGCTCACCAACGGAGGGGCGCACTGAAGCTTTCTTT. Encoded protein: CASSPTEGRTEAFF. The chain carries TRBV18 and TRBJ1-1; TRBD1 might be the D (5 bases). Germline values: CDR1 KGHSH, CDR2 LQKENI. Between the trimmed V and J ends, which lost 2 bases and 4 bases, there was a span of 11 bases. This CDR3 is built from 14 residues.

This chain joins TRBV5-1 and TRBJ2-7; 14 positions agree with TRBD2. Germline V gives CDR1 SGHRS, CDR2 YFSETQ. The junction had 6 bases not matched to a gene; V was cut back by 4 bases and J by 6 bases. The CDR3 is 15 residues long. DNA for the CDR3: TGCGCCAGCAGCGAGGGACTAGCGGGAGTCTCCGAGCAGTACTTC. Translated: CASSEGLAGVSEQYF.

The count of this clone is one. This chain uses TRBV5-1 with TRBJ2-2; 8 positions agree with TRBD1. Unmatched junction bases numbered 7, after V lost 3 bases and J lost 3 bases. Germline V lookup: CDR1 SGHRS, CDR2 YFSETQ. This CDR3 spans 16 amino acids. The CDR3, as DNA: TGCGCCAGCAGCTCCCCCAGGGGGCAGGACACCGGGGAGCTGTTTTTT. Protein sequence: CASSSPRGQDTGELFF.

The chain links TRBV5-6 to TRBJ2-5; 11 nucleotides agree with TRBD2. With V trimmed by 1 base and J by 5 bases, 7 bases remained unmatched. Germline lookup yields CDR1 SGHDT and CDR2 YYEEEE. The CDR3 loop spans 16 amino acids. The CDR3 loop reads CASSLTSGSPGETQYF. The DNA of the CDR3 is TGTGCCAGCAGCTTGACTAGCGGGAGTCCCGGGGAGACCCAGTACTTC.

CDR3 sequence reads: CSVGTGGNTIYF. The CDR3 DNA reads as TGCAGCGTTGGGACAGGGGGAAACACCATATATTTT. The V gene is TRBV29-1, the J gene TRBJ1-3; 8 bases match TRBD1. The CDR3 covers 12 residues. CDR1 and CDR2 (germline): SQVTM, ANQGSEA. V shed 4 bases, J shed 4 bases, and the junction held 0 bases outside the gene matches.

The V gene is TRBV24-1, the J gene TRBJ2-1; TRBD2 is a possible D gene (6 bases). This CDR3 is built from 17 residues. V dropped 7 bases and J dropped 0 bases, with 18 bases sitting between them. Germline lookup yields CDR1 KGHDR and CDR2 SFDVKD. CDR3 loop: CATSRPGASASYNEQFF. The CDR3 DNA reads TGTGCCACCAGCCGACCCGGAGCTAGCGCCTCCTACAATGAGCAGTTCTTC.

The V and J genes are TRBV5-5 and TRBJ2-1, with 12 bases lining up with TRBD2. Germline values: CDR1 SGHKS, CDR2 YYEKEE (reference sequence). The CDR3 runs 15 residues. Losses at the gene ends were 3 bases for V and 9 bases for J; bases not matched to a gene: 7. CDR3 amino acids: CASSSTSGGSSEQFF. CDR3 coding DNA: TGTGCCAGCAGCTCAACTAGCGGGGGGTCTAGTGAGCAGTTCTTC.

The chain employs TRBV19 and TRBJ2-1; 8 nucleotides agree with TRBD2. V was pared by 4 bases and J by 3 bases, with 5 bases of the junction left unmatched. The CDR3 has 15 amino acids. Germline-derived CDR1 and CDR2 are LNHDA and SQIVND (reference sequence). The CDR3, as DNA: TGTGCCAGTAGTAAGGCAGCGGGAGTCTACAATGAGCAGTTCTTC. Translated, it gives CASSKAAGVYNEQFF.

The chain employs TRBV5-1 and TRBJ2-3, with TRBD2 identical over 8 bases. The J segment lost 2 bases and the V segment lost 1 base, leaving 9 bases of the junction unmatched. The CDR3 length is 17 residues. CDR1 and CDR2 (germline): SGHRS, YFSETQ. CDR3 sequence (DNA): TGCGCCAGCAGCTTGCTTGGCGGGGGGATCATCACAGATACGCAGTATTTT. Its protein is CASSLLGGGIITDTQYF. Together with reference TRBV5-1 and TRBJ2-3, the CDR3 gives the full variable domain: KAGVTQTPRYLIKTRGQQVTLSCSPISGHRSVSWYQQTPGQGLQFLFEYFSETQRNKGNFPGRFSGRQFSNSRSEMNVSTLELGDSALYLCASSLLGGGIITDTQYFGPGTRLTVL.